This T cell receptor (beta chain) was captured in a study of response to subunit inactivated influenza vaccine. Each CDR3 protein is one row after TCRdb ran MiXCR on the RT-PCR reads. The profile shows approximately 480,000 distinct CDR3 sequences, approximately 9.9% of them singletons. General observations from the study: It was suggested by the authors that few new T cells are recruited by each seasonal influenza vaccination.

With respect to this clonotype: Its antigen is unknown.

This CDR3 is 17 amino acids long. Trimming shortened V by 0 bases and J by 1 base, and 15 bases separated the two germline ends. CDR1 is LGHNA and CDR2 is YSLEER in the germline V gene. The TCR was taken from a man between 45 and 60 years old who received an inactivated influenza vaccine. This chain joins TRBV4-3 and TRBJ1-1, with D maybe TRBD1 (6 bases). Specimen: PBMCs from blood, collected roughly 47 days after vaccination. DNA of the CDR3: TGCGCCAGCAGCCAAGATGTGGGGGGCAGGAGGAACACTGAAGCTTTCTTT. Its translation: CASSQDVGGRRNTEAFF.